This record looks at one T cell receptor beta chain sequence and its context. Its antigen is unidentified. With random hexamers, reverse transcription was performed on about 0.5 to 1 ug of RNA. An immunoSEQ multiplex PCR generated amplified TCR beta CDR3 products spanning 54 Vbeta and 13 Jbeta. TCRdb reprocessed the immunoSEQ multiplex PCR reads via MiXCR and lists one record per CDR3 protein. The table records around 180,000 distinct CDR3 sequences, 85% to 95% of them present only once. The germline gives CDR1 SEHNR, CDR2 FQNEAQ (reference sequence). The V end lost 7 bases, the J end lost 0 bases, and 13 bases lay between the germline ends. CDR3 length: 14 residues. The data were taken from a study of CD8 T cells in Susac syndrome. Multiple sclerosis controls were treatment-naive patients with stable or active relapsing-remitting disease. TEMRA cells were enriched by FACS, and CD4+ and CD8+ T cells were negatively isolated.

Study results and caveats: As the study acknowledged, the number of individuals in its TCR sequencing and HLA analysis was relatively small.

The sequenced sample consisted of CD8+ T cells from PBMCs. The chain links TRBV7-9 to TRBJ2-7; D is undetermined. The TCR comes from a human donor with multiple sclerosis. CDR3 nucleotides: TGTGCCAGCAACCCGGGTGGGTTCTCCTACGAGCAGTACTTC. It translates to CASNPGGFSYEQYF.